The T cell receptor (beta chain) under discussion was sequenced for a study of cytomegalovirus exposure and HLA in healthy donors. Method: immunoSEQ multiplex PCR; TCRdb's copy keeps in-frame clones and lacks some. Among about 160,000 clones listed, 95% to 96% were seen once. Germline-derived CDR1 and CDR2 are SGDLS and YYNGEE. V was pared by 4 bases and J by 7 bases, with 6 bases of the junction left unmatched. CDR3 size: 15 residues. In regard to this clone: No antigen is known for it.

Overall study findings and caveats: There were 150 to 200 TCR beta chains listed as cytomegalovirus-associated. High sensitivity and specificity were reportedly achieved when the classifier diagnosed cytomegalovirus status. Rarity held for most TCR sequences, but there were some public TCRs that occurred in many donors.

This TCR was recovered from a woman aged 18-29 years in good health and CMV-seronegative. The J gene is TRBJ2-2, the V gene TRBV9; 11 positions match TRBD1. The sequenced sample was PBMCs. The CDR3 DNA sequence: TGTGCCAGCAGCCTCTGGACAGGGGGCGTCGGGGAGCTGTTTTTT. Translating gives CASSLWTGGVGELFF.